This T cell receptor beta chain came from a study of human T cells and chemical hapten exposure. There are 12 residues in the CDR3. Trimming took 7 bases from V and 5 from J; bases not matched to a gene: 2. CDR1 MNHEY and CDR2 SVGEGT come from the germline V gene. From the RACE reads, TCRdb called clonotypes with MiXCR, one entry per CDR3 protein. This table holds approximately 180,000 distinct CDR3 sequences, 25% to 35% found once. The sample holds a few counts of this clonotype. This sample's time point: pre-sensitization, week 0. The treatment is: therapeutic diphenylcyclopropenone sensitization with weekly scalp DPC.

The source was whole blood, collected in connection with sensitization to the hapten diphenylcyclopropenone (DPC). The TCR originated in a woman younger than 45 with alopecia areata. Some clones in this sample may be carry-over from other donors' samples. The chain links TRBV6-2 or TRBV6-3 to TRBJ2-7, with 10 positions matching TRBD2. This CDR3 is CASTSGSHEQYF. The CDR3 DNA reads as TGTGCCAGCACTAGCGGGAGCCACGAGCAGTACTTC.